The clone carrying this T cell receptor (beta chain) was seen a few times. This record belongs to a study of CD8 T cells in ankylosing spondylitis. From the 5' RACE reads, TCRdb called clonotypes with MiXCR, one entry per CDR3 protein. The repertoire holds some 87,000 distinct CDR3 sequences, with 8.5% to 9% as singletons. This receptor was identified in a male donor with ankylosing spondylitis or in good health (not recorded which). Sequenced: blood, either unsorted or a sorted T cell fraction (not recorded which).

The CDR3 sequence is CASSSPRPLGLAKTNEKLFF. The CDR3 nucleotides read TGTGCCAGCAGTTCCCCTAGACCACTTGGATTGGCGAAAACTAATGAAAAACTGTTTTTT. The chain links TRBV28 to TRBJ1-4; D gene ambiguous. This CDR3 spans 20 amino acids. Germline V gene data show CDR1 as MDHEN and CDR2 as SYDVKM. V lost 4 bases to trimming and J lost 1 base, with 25 bases between them.